A selection of T cell receptor beta chains follows, all from one sample in a study of T cell responses to AZD1222 COVID-19 vaccine. Clones were sequenced by immunoSEQ multiplex PCR, and TCRdb holds only the in-frame ones, with some missing. Of around 150,000 clones listed, more than 85% were seen once; the top ten hold about 2.5%. This sample comprised peripheral blood, obtained on day 0 of AZD1222 vaccination. The receptors were sampled from an adult in good health. Both conserved end residues are part of each CDR3. D genes are given only for firm matches. Rows may omit the clone size; those that give it use once, few, many or a size class.

>TRBV14|.|once|17|TRBJ2-2
CASSQREGRTNTGELFF
TGTGCCAGCAGCCAACGAGAGGGACGGACGAACACCGGGGAGCTGTTTTTT
>TRBV28|.|once|16|TRBJ2-7
CASSLSPLLSSYEQYF
TGTGCCAGCAGTTTAAGCCCTCTCTTAAGCTCCTACGAGCAGTACTTC
>TRBV5-1|.|once|16|TRBJ1-1
CASSLDGVAMNTEAFF
TGCGCCAGCAGCTTGGACGGGGTGGCTATGAACACTGAAGCTTTCTTT
>TRBV6-5|.|.|13|TRBJ1-5
CASSPGFPQPQHF
TGTGCCAGCAGCCCAGGGTTCCCTCAGCCCCAGCATTTT
>TRBV10-1|.|.|12|TRBJ2-7
CASSGSSYEQYF
TGCGCCAGCAGTGGTTCTTCCTACGAGCAGTACTTC
>TRBV28|.|.|11|TRBJ1-5
CASSGDQPQHF
TGTGCCAGCAGTGGGGATCAGCCCCAGCATTTT
>TRBV30|.|.|11|TRBJ1-2
CAWNRGHGYTF
TGTGCCTGGAATCGGGGGCATGGCTACACCTTC
>TRBV18|.|.|16|TRBJ1-4
CASSPSPGGTNEKLFF
TGTGCCAGCTCACCGTCGCCGGGCGGCACTAATGAAAAACTGTTTTTT
>TRBV5-4|.|.|15|TRBJ1-1
CASSSGSTGFTEAFF
TGTGCCAGCAGCTCGGGTTCAACAGGGTTCACTGAAGCTTTCTTT
>TRBV18|TRBD1|once|14|TRBJ1-1
CASSPGQFWTEAFF
TGTGCCAGCTCACCGGGACAGTTTTGGACTGAAGCTTTCTTT
>TRBV5-4|.|.|15|TRBJ1-1
CASSSDGSMNTEAFF
TGTGCCAGCAGCTCGGACGGAAGCATGAACACTGAAGCTTTCTTT
>TRBV9|.|.|15|TRBJ1-2
CASSVEDIPFPGYTF
TGTGCCAGCAGCGTAGAGGACATCCCATTTCCCGGCTACACCTTC
>TRBV7-8|TRBD1|.|19|TRBJ1-5
CASSLALGTGVRSNQPQHF
TGTGCCAGCAGCTTAGCGCTCGGGACAGGGGTCAGGAGCAATCAGCCCCAGCATTTT
>TRBV6-2/TRBV6-3|.|.|13|TRBJ2-5
CASSSGDRGTQYF
TGTGCCAGCAGTTCGGGGGATAGGGGGACCCAGTACTTC
>TRBV7-8|.|.|13|TRBJ1-2
CASSQDENYGYTF
TGTGCCAGCAGCCAGGACGAAAACTATGGCTACACCTTC
>TRBV10-3|.|.|13|TRBJ2-7
CASLRTDSYEQYF
TGTGCCAGCCTCAGGACGGACTCCTACGAGCAGTACTTC
>TRBV5-6|.|once|16|TRBJ2-7
CASSFRTSSTGYEQYF
TGTGCCAGCAGCTTTCGGACTAGCTCGACAGGGTACGAGCAGTACTTC